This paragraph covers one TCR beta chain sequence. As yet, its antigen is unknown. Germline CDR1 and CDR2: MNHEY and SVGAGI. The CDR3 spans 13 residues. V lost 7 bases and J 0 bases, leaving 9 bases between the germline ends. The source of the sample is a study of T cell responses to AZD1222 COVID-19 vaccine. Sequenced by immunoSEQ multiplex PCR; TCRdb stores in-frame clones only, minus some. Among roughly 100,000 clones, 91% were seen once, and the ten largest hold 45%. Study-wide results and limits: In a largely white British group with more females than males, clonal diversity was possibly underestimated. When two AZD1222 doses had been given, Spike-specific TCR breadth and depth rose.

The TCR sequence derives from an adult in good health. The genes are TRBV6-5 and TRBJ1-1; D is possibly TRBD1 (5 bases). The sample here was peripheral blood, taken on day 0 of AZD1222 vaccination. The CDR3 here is CASIGHMNTEAFF. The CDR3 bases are TGTGCCAGCATTGGACATATGAACACTGAAGCTTTCTTT.